This T cell receptor beta chain was recovered during a study of blood T cell repertoires in COVID-19. As for the study in general: PBMCs, B-cell-depleted T cells, or T cells provided the cDNA or gDNA that made up the material.

Sequencing used immunoSEQ multiplex PCR; TCRdb keeps in-frame clones, though not all of them. The sample contains roughly 100,000 clones, 82% of which appear only once. The germline CDR1 and CDR2 sequences are MDHEN and SYDVKM. V was pared by 2 bases and J by 2 bases, with 2 bases of the junction left unmatched. CDR3 length equals 14 residues. The sequenced sample consisted of peripheral blood. This sequence was found in a man aged 55 to 70 with acute or convalescent COVID-19. The chain recombines TRBV28 with TRBJ2-7; 8 nucleotides align to TRBD2. CDR3 nucleotide sequence: TGTGCCAGCAGTTTAGCGGGAGGCACCTACGAGCAGTACTTC. Translated: CASSLAGGTYEQYF.